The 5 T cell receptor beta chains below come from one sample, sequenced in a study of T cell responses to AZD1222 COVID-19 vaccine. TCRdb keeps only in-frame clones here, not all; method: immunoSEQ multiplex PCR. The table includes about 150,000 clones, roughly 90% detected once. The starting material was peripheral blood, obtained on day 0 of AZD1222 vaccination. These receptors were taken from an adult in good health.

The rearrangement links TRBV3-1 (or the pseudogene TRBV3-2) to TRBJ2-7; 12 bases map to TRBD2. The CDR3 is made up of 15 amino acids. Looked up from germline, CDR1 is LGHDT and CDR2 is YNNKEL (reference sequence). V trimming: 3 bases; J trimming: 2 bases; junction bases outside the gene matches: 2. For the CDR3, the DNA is TGTGCCAGCAGCCACCTAGCGGGAGGGCCCTACGAGCAGTACTTC. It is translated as CASSHLAGGPYEQYF.

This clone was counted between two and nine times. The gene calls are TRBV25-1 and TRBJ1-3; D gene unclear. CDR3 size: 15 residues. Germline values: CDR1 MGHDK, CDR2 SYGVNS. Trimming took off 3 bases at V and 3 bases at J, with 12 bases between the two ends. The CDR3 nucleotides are TGTGCCAGCAGTGAGGGTTACACTAATGGAAACACCATATATTTT. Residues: CASSEGYTNGNTIYF.

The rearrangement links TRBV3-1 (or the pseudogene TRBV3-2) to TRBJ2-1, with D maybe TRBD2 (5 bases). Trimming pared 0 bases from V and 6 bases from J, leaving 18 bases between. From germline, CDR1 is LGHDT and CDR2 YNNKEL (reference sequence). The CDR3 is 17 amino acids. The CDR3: CASSQERRGWVGNEQFF. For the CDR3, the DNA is TGTGCCAGCAGCCAAGAGAGACGGGGATGGGTAGGCAATGAGCAGTTCTTC.

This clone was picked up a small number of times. The CDR3 sequence is CASSDGTGGNEQFF. In DNA, the CDR3 is TGTGCCAGCAGTGACGGGACAGGGGGCAATGAGCAGTTCTTC. The J gene is TRBJ2-1, the V gene TRBV6-4; 11 positions match TRBD1. The CDR3 is 14 amino acids. After removal of 2 bases from V and 6 bases from J, the junction contained 0 bases not matched to a gene. Germline values: CDR1 MRHNA, CDR2 SNTAGT.

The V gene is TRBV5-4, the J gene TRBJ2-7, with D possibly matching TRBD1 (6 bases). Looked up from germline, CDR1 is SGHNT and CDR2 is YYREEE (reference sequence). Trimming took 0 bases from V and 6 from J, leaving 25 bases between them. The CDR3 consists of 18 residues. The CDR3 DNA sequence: TGTGCCAGCAGCTTGGTATTAGAGGACAGACGAGCGTCGCGCGAGCAGTACTTC. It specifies CASSLVLEDRRASREQYF. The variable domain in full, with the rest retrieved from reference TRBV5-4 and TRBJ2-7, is ETGVTQSPTHLIKTRGQQVTLRCSSQSGHNTVSWYQQALGQGPQFIFQYYREEENGRGNFPPRFSGLQFPNYSSELNVNALELDDSALYLCASSLVLEDRRASREQYFGPGTRLTVT.